This record concerns one TCR beta chain sequence. These data come from a study of blood T cell repertoires in COVID-19. Across the study: Sources were T cells, B-cell-depleted T cells, or PBMCs; the material itself was cDNA or gDNA.

For recovered donors of Cohort 3, there were two negative PCRs, clearance, or symptom resolution. Repertoires were generated with immunoSEQ multiplex PCR, while TCRdb's copy carries only in-frame clones and drops some. The sample includes 250,000 or so clones, 80% to 90% of them seen just once. V lost 5 bases to trimming and J lost 7 bases; unmatched junction nucleotides: 9. The CDR3 runs to 14 residues. Per the germline V gene, CDR1 is MDHEN and CDR2 is SYDVKM. The sequenced sample consisted of PBMCs or T cells enriched from blood (not recorded which). This TCR was recovered from a woman aged 45-65 years who had recovered from COVID-19. The chain has TRBV28 and TRBJ1-2; 8 bases map to TRBD1. The CDR3 sequence: CASSTGTGWGGYTF. CDR3 DNA sequence: TGTGCCAGCAGTACCGGGACAGGTTGGGGTGGCTACACCTTC.